This entry concerns a single T cell receptor beta chain. This entry belongs to a study of PD-1 blockade in classical Hodgkin lymphoma. The method was immunoSEQ multiplex PCR; TCRdb's version includes in-frame clones alone and lacks a portion of them. The sample lists tens of thousands of clones; approximately 91% were seen once. Germline values: CDR1 LNHDA, CDR2 SQIVND (reference sequence). The CDR3 covers 15 residues. V gave up 4 bases and J gave up 6 bases; unmatched junction bases: 11. All patients experienced relapse after autologous stem cell transplantation, and brentuximab vedotin exposure was variable. The study recorded best responses of complete response, partial response or progressive disease.

V usage is TRBV19 and J usage is TRBJ1-2, with 7 bases identical to TRBD1. The receptor was derived from a human donor with classical Hodgkin lymphoma. Source: peripheral blood mononuclear cells (PBMCs), taken at baseline. The CDR3 region has the DNA TGTGCCAGTAGTACTCAATCCCAGGGGGTACATGGCTACACCTTC. This gives the protein CASSTQSQGVHGYTF.